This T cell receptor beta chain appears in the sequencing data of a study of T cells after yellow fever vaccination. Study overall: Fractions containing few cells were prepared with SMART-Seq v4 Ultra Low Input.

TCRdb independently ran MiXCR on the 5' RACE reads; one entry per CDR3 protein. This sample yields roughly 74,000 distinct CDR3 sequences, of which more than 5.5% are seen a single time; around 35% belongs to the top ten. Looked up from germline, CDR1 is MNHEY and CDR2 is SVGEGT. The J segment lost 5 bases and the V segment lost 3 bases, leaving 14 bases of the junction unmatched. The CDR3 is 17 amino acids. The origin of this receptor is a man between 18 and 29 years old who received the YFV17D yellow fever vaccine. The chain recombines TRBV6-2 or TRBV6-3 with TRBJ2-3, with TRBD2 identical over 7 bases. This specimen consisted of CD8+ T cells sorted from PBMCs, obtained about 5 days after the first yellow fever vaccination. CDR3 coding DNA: TGTGCCAGCAGTTATGGGGAGGGTGGTTGGAACAGAGATACGCAGTATTTT. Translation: CASSYGEGGWNRDTQYF.